This T cell receptor beta chain originates from a study of T-cell reconstitution after alpha-beta-depleted transplantation in children. Preparation of the TCRbeta library involved a method that used unique molecular identifiers. MiXCR, applied by TCRdb to the PCR reads, yields one record per CDR3 protein. The table shows over 200,000 distinct CDR3 sequences, with around 9.6% occurring only once. This clonotype was sampled from a human donor who donated a stem cell graft to a child with acute lymphoblastic leukemia. This material consisted of PBMCs from the stem cell graft donor, taken from the stem cell graft.

As DNA, the CDR3 is TGCAGTGCCGAGGGCTCCTACAATGAGCAGTTCTTC. Residues: CSAEGSYNEQFF. This chain connects TRBV20-1 to TRBJ2-1; maybe TRBD2 (5 bases). The CDR3 consists of 12 residues. V lost 6 bases to trimming and J lost 0 bases, with 6 bases between them. Germline values: CDR1 DFQATT, CDR2 SNEGSKA (reference sequence).